This T cell receptor beta chain is from a study of T cell responses to AZD1222 COVID-19 vaccine. Using immunoSEQ multiplex PCR, the repertoire was profiled, and TCRdb retains in-frame clones only, with some absent. This sample has over 100,000 clones, with 86% found just once. The CDR3 length is 18 residues. V lost 4 bases and J lost 4; bases outside the gene matches: 17. Germline V gives CDR1 SGHKS, CDR2 YYEKEE (reference sequence). Overall study results and limits: In the spike-specific TCR repertoire, nearly half reportedly target unmutated variant regions. Donors were mostly white British, more females; clonal diversity possibly underestimated.

This clone has just one count. Antigen: not known. V usage is TRBV5-5 and J usage is TRBJ2-1; the match to TRBD1 covers 7 bases. Sequencing used peripheral blood, obtained on day 0 of AZD1222 vaccination. The source of this sequence is an adult in good health. CDR3 DNA sequence: TGTGCCAGCAGCCGATCCCCTACCGGGACAGCTAAATACAATGAGCAGTTCTTC. Its protein is CASSRSPTGTAKYNEQFF. The complete variable domain, with remaining parts taken from reference TRBV5-5 and TRBJ2-1, reads DAGVTQSPTHLIKTRGQQVTLRCSPISGHKSVSWYQQVLGQGPQFIFQYYEKEERGRGNFPDRFSARQFPNYSSELNVNALLLGDSALYLCASSRSPTGTAKYNEQFFGPGTRLTVL.